These T cell receptor beta chains were read from a single sample in a study of spatial heterogeneity in lung cancer. TCRdb itself ran the 5' RACE reads through MiXCR, one entry per CDR3 protein. The table has about 52,000 distinct CDR3 sequences, more than 6.5% seen once. Sequenced material: PBMCs, taken at surgery. These receptor sequences come from a female donor with early-stage non-small cell lung cancer. The CDR3 runs from the conserved cysteine through the conserved F or W. D genes are given only for firm matches. Clone size is given for some rows only: seen once, a few or many times, or a class if the clone is expanded.

v_gene: TRBV6-6; abundance: many; j_gene: TRBJ2-2; d_gene: TRBD1; CDR3aa: CASSYSNRGDLFF; CDR3nt: TGTGCCAGCAGTTACTCGAACAGGGGGGATTTGTTTTTT
v_gene: TRBV2; abundance: many; j_gene: TRBJ1-1; d_gene: NA; CDR3aa: CASTRPGGTEAFF; CDR3nt: TGTGCCAGCACCCGACCGGGTGGCACTGAAGCTTTCTTT
v_gene: TRBV9; abundance: NA; j_gene: TRBJ2-3; d_gene: TRBD2; CDR3aa: CASSVGRGGTDTQYF; CDR3nt: TGTGCCAGCAGCGTCGGCCGGGGGGGCACAGATACGCAGTATTTT
v_gene: TRBV5-1; abundance: NA; j_gene: TRBJ1-1; d_gene: NA; CDR3aa: CASSLTTNTEAFF; CDR3nt: TGCGCCAGCAGCCTAACAACGAACACTGAAGCTTTCTTT
v_gene: TRBV11-2; abundance: NA; j_gene: TRBJ2-2; d_gene: NA; CDR3aa: CASSLGVFGELFF; CDR3nt: TGTGCCAGCAGCTTGGGGGTATTCGGGGAGCTGTTTTTT
v_gene: TRBV28; abundance: few; j_gene: TRBJ1-6; d_gene: TRBD1; CDR3aa: CASSFGTGLSPLHF; CDR3nt: TGTGCCAGCAGTTTTGGGACAGGGTTGTCACCCCTCCACTTT
v_gene: TRBV18; abundance: many; j_gene: TRBJ2-2; d_gene: NA; CDR3aa: CASSPSYTGELFF; CDR3nt: TGTGCCAGCTCACCATCATACACCGGGGAGCTGTTTTTT
v_gene: TRBV6-5; abundance: many; j_gene: TRBJ2-7; d_gene: NA; CDR3aa: CASPFHRDLTYEQYF; CDR3nt: TGTGCCAGCCCTTTCCATCGGGACTTGACCTACGAGCAGTACTTC
v_gene: TRBV20-1; abundance: many; j_gene: TRBJ2-3; d_gene: TRBD2; CDR3aa: CSASSGTSGGSTDTQYF; CDR3nt: TGCAGTGCTAGTTCAGGGACTAGCGGGGGAAGCACAGATACGCAGTATTTT
v_gene: TRBV7-2; abundance: many; j_gene: TRBJ2-7; d_gene: NA; CDR3aa: CASSLGARRTPGSYEQYF; CDR3nt: TGTGCCAGCAGCTTAGGTGCCCGCAGGACGCCGGGGTCCTACGAGCAGTACTTC
v_gene: TRBV7-2; abundance: many; j_gene: TRBJ2-4; d_gene: TRBD1; CDR3aa: CASSQIATGKNIQYF; CDR3nt: TGTGCCAGCAGCCAAATCGCGACAGGGAAAAACATTCAGTACTTC
v_gene: TRBV7-9; abundance: few; j_gene: TRBJ2-1; d_gene: NA; CDR3aa: CASSLGLGGSSYNEQFF; CDR3nt: TGTGCCAGCAGCTTAGGCTTAGGGGGGAGCTCCTACAATGAGCAGTTCTTC
v_gene: TRBV7-8; abundance: few; j_gene: TRBJ1-4; d_gene: NA; CDR3aa: CASSHIIGATNEKLFF; CDR3nt: TGTGCCAGCAGCCACATTATAGGTGCAACTAATGAAAAACTGTTTTTT
v_gene: TRBV28; abundance: NA; j_gene: TRBJ1-6; d_gene: NA; CDR3aa: CASSSTAVNSPLHF; CDR3nt: TGTGCCAGCAGTTCGACAGCAGTTAATTCACCCCTCCACTTT
v_gene: TRBV5-6; abundance: many; j_gene: TRBJ1-5; d_gene: NA; CDR3aa: CASSLVGLPQHF; CDR3nt: TGTGCCAGCAGCTTGGTAGGCTTGCCCCAGCATTTT
v_gene: TRBV7-8; abundance: many; j_gene: TRBJ2-2; d_gene: NA; CDR3aa: CASSLGSNTGELFF; CDR3nt: TGTGCCAGCAGCTTAGGATCGAACACCGGGGAGCTGTTTTTT
v_gene: TRBV5-1; abundance: many; j_gene: TRBJ1-2; d_gene: TRBD1; CDR3aa: CATSSGTDYGYTF; CDR3nt: TGCGCCACGTCTTCCGGGACAGACTATGGCTACACCTTC
v_gene: TRBV29-1; abundance: medium-sized; j_gene: TRBJ2-3; d_gene: TRBD2; CDR3aa: CSCTPHLAGVTDTQYF; CDR3nt: TGCAGCTGCACCCCTCATCTAGCGGGAGTCACAGATACGCAGTATTTT
v_gene: TRBV20-1; abundance: many; j_gene: TRBJ1-1; d_gene: NA; CDR3aa: CSARTLEGTEAFF; CDR3nt: TGCAGTGCCAGAACCCTCGAGGGCACTGAAGCTTTCTTT
v_gene: TRBV2; abundance: few; j_gene: TRBJ2-7; d_gene: TRBD2; CDR3aa: CATHYSSGGAYEQYF; CDR3nt: TGTGCCACCCACTATTCTAGCGGGGGGGCCTACGAGCAGTACTTC
v_gene: TRBV28; abundance: many; j_gene: TRBJ2-7; d_gene: NA; CDR3aa: CAIGRARVHEQYF; CDR3nt: TGTGCCATCGGGCGGGCCAGGGTCCACGAGCAGTACTTC
v_gene: TRBV28; abundance: many; j_gene: TRBJ1-6; d_gene: TRBD1; CDR3aa: CASSDATGADSPLHF; CDR3nt: TGTGCCAGCAGTGATGCCACAGGGGCTGATTCACCCCTCCACTTT
v_gene: TRBV11-2; abundance: many; j_gene: TRBJ2-3; d_gene: TRBD2; CDR3aa: CASSFRGLAGNTDTQYF; CDR3nt: TGTGCCAGCAGCTTCCGTGGATTAGCGGGGAACACAGATACGCAGTATTTT
v_gene: TRBV28; abundance: many; j_gene: TRBJ2-1; d_gene: NA; CDR3aa: CATRDTAYNEQFF; CDR3nt: TGTGCCACCCGGGACACGGCTTACAATGAGCAGTTCTTC
v_gene: TRBV20-1; abundance: few; j_gene: TRBJ2-7; d_gene: NA; CDR3aa: CSAESPQSYEQYF; CDR3nt: TGCAGTGCAGAGAGCCCCCAGAGCTACGAGCAGTACTTC
v_gene: TRBV14; abundance: many; j_gene: TRBJ2-3; d_gene: NA; CDR3aa: CASSQGVDTQYF; CDR3nt: TGTGCCAGCAGCCAAGGTGTGGATACGCAGTATTTT
v_gene: TRBV6-1; abundance: NA; j_gene: TRBJ1-2; d_gene: NA; CDR3aa: CASRGAVTSTFYGYTF; CDR3nt: TGTGCCAGCCGGGGGGCAGTGACCTCTACTTTCTATGGCTACACCTTC
v_gene: TRBV15; abundance: many; j_gene: TRBJ2-2; d_gene: NA; CDR3aa: CATSRDRALGGELFF; CDR3nt: TGTGCCACCAGCAGAGATCGGGCACTCGGAGGGGAGCTGTTTTTT
v_gene: TRBV6-1; abundance: NA; j_gene: TRBJ2-5; d_gene: TRBD2; CDR3aa: CASSRLAEGTQYF; CDR3nt: TGTGCCAGCAGTCGACTAGCGGAAGGGACCCAGTACTTC
v_gene: TRBV29-1; abundance: medium-sized; j_gene: TRBJ1-6; d_gene: NA; CDR3aa: CSVTLGGDNSPLHF; CDR3nt: TGCAGCGTTACTCTAGGGGGTGATAATTCACCCCTCCACTTT
v_gene: TRBV5-1; abundance: many; j_gene: TRBJ2-5; d_gene: NA; CDR3aa: CASSSGPTTPETQYF; CDR3nt: TGCGCCAGCAGTTCGGGCCCCACTACCCCAGAGACCCAGTACTTC
v_gene: TRBV18; abundance: few; j_gene: TRBJ1-5; d_gene: NA; CDR3aa: CASSPFGGSVNQPQHF; CDR3nt: TGTGCCAGCTCACCTTTTGGGGGTTCGGTAAATCAGCCCCAGCATTTT
v_gene: TRBV11-2; abundance: many; j_gene: TRBJ2-3; d_gene: TRBD2; CDR3aa: CASSRAGGTDTQYF; CDR3nt: TGTGCCAGCAGCAGAGCGGGGGGCACAGATACGCAGTATTTT
v_gene: TRBV2; abundance: many; j_gene: TRBJ2-1; d_gene: NA; CDR3aa: CASSSLGNEQFF; CDR3nt: TGTGCCAGCAGTTCCCTGGGTAATGAGCAGTTCTTC
v_gene: TRBV7-2; abundance: many; j_gene: TRBJ2-3; d_gene: TRBD2; CDR3aa: CASSPQRAGEGDTQYF; CDR3nt: TGTGCCAGCAGCCCCCAGCGGGCGGGGGAGGGAGATACGCAGTATTTT
v_gene: TRBV20-1; abundance: NA; j_gene: TRBJ1-1; d_gene: NA; CDR3aa: CSARMGGDTEASF; CDR3nt: TGCAGTGCTAGAATGGGAGGCGACACTGAAGCTTCCTTT
v_gene: TRBV3-1; abundance: many; j_gene: TRBJ2-7; d_gene: TRBD1; CDR3aa: CASSPRDRYYEQYF; CDR3nt: TGTGCCAGCAGCCCCCGGGACAGATACTACGAGCAGTACTTC
v_gene: TRBV5-1; abundance: NA; j_gene: TRBJ1-2; d_gene: NA; CDR3aa: CASSLASYGYTF; CDR3nt: TGCGCCAGCAGCTTGGCCAGTTACGGCTACACCTTC
v_gene: TRBV20-1; abundance: NA; j_gene: TRBJ2-1; d_gene: TRBD2; CDR3aa: CSAKPGTSAYNEQFF; CDR3nt: TGCAGTGCTAAACCCGGGACTAGTGCCTACAATGAGCAGTTCTTC
v_gene: TRBV2; abundance: many; j_gene: TRBJ2-7; d_gene: NA; CDR3aa: CASSRGEQYF; CDR3nt: TGTGCCAGCTCTCGGGGCGAGCAGTACTTC
v_gene: TRBV5-1; abundance: few; j_gene: TRBJ2-6; d_gene: NA; CDR3aa: CASSLGRSSGANVLTF; CDR3nt: TGCGCCAGCAGCTTGGGCAGGTCCTCTGGGGCCAACGTCCTGACTTTC
v_gene: TRBV12-3/TRBV12-4; abundance: many; j_gene: TRBJ1-2; d_gene: TRBD1; CDR3aa: CASSLWGTVNGYTF; CDR3nt: TGTGCCAGCAGTTTATGGGGGACAGTTAATGGCTACACCTTC
v_gene: TRBV12-3/TRBV12-4; abundance: few; j_gene: TRBJ2-3; d_gene: TRBD1; CDR3aa: CASSLRQGSTQYF; CDR3nt: TGTGCCAGCAGTCTAAGACAGGGATCAACGCAGTATTTT
v_gene: TRBV11-2; abundance: many; j_gene: TRBJ1-5; d_gene: NA; CDR3aa: CASSFARPGRTSGNQPQHF; CDR3nt: TGTGCCAGCAGCTTTGCACGGCCGGGGCGGACCTCGGGCAATCAGCCCCAGCATTTT
v_gene: TRBV19; abundance: many; j_gene: TRBJ1-2; d_gene: NA; CDR3aa: CASSISQGNYGYTF; CDR3nt: TGTGCCAGTAGTATTTCCCAGGGTAACTATGGCTACACCTTC
v_gene: TRBV20-1; abundance: NA; j_gene: TRBJ2-1; d_gene: TRBD1; CDR3aa: CSAHRDRGGEQFF; CDR3nt: TGCAGTGCTCACCGGGACAGGGGAGGGGAACAGTTCTTC